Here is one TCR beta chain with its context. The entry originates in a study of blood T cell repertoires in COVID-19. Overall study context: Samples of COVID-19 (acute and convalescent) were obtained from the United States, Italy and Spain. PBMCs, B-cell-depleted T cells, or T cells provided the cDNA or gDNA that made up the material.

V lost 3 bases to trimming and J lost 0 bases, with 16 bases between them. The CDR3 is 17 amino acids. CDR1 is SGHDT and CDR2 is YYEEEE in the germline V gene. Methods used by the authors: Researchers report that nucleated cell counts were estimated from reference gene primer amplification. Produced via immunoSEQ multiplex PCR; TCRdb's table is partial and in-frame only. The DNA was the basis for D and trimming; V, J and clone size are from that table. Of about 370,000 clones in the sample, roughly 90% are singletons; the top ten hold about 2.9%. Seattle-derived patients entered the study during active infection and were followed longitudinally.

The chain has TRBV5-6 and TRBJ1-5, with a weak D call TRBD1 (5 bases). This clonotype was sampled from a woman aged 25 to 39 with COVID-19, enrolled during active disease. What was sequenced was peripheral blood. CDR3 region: CASSSGEGLYSNQPQHF. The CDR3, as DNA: TGTGCCAGCAGCTCGGGGGAGGGGCTGTATAGCAATCAGCCCCAGCATTTT.